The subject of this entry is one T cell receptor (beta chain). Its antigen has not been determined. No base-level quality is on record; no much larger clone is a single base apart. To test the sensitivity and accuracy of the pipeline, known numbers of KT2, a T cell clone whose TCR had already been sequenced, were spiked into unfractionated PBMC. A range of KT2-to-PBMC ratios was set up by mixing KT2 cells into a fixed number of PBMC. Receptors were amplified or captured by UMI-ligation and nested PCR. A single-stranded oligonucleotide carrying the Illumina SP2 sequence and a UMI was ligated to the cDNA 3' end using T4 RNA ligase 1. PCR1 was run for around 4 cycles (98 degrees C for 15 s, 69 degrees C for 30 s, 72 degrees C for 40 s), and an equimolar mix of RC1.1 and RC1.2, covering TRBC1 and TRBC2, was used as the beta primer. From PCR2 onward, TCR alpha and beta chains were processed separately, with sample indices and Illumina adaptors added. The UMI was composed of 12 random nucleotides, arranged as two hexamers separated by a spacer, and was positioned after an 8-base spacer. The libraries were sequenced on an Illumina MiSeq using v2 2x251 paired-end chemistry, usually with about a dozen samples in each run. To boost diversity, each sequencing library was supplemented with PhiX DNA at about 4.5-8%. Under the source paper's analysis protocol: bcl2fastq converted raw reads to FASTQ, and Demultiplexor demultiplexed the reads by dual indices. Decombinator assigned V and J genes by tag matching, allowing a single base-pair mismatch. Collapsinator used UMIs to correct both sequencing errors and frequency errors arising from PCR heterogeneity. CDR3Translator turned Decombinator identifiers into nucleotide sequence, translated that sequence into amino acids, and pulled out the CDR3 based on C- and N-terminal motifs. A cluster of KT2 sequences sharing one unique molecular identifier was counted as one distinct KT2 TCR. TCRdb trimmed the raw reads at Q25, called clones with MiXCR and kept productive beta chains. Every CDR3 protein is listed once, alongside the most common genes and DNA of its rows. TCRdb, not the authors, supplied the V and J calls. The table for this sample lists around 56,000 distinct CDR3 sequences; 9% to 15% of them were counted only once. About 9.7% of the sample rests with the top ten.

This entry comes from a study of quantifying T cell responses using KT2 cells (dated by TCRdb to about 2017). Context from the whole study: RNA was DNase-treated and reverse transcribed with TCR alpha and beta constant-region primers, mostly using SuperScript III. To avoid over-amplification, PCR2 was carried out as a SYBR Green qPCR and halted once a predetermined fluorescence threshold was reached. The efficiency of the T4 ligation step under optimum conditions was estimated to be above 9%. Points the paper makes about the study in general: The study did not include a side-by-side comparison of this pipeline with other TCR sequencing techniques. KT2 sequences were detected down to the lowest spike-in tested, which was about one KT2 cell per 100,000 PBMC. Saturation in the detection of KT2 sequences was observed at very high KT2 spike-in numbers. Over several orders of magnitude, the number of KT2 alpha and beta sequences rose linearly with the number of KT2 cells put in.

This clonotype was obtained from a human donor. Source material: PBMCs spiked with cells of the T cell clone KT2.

The CDR3 amino acid sequence is: CRGDTAPNQPQHF. The sequenced DNA: TGCAGGGGGGACACCGCCCCAAATCAGCCCCAGCATTTT. The chain links TRBV20-1 with TRBJ1-5; the D gene is possibly TRBD1, with 6 bases matching. CDR1 and CDR2, per the germline V gene (reference sequence), are DFQATT and SNEGSKA. Inclusive of the bounding cysteine and phenylalanine, the CDR3 is 13 residues long. Left in the record is the CDR3 DNA by itself, 39 bases read in frame from the first base.